Listed below are T cell receptor beta chains from one sample, sequenced in a study of breast tumors, draining lymph nodes, adjacent tissues. TCRdb reprocessed the multiplex PCR reads with MiXCR, giving one entry per CDR3 protein. The data hold over 250,000 distinct CDR3 sequences, with over 25% observed a single time. Specimen: axillary lymph node tissue. The receptors derive from a female donor with breast cancer. Some clones in this sample may be carry-over from other donors' samples. CDR3s include the opening cysteine and the closing phenylalanine or tryptophan. Fields, in order: D gene, clone size, J gene, V gene, CDR3 DNA, CDR3 protein. The D gene is left open where the match is weak. For some rows the clone size is stated as once, few or many, or as a class when expanded; others skip it.

d_gene: TRBD2; abundance: many; j_gene: TRBJ2-5; v_gene: TRBV7-2; CDR3nt: TGTGCCAGCAGCTTCCAGAGCGGGAGGGTCCAAGAGACCCAGTACTTC; CDR3aa: CASSFQSGRVQETQYF
d_gene: -; abundance: -; j_gene: TRBJ2-1; v_gene: TRBV7-2; CDR3nt: TGTGCCAGCAGACAGCGGACGAACGCGGACAATGAGCAGTTCTTC; CDR3aa: CASRQRTNADNEQFF
d_gene: -; abundance: many; j_gene: TRBJ2-1; v_gene: TRBV10-1; CDR3nt: TGCGCCAGCAGTGACGGTTTGCGTAGCTCCTACAATGAGCAGTTCTTC; CDR3aa: CASSDGLRSSYNEQFF
d_gene: TRBD2; abundance: -; j_gene: TRBJ2-5; v_gene: TRBV7-2; CDR3nt: TGTGCCAGCAGCTTAACGTCTAGCGGAAAAGAGACCCAGTACTTC; CDR3aa: CASSLTSSGKETQYF
d_gene: -; abundance: -; j_gene: TRBJ1-4; v_gene: TRBV25-1; CDR3nt: TGTGCCAGCAGTGACTACGTGGGTGGAGAAAAACTGTTTTTT; CDR3aa: CASSDYVGGEKLFF
d_gene: TRBD1; abundance: -; j_gene: TRBJ2-7; v_gene: TRBV27; CDR3nt: TGTGCCAGCAGCTGGGACAGGAGGAACGGGGAGCAGTACTTC; CDR3aa: CASSWDRRNGEQYF
d_gene: TRBD2; abundance: once; j_gene: TRBJ2-3; v_gene: TRBV29-1; CDR3nt: TGCAGCGTTGGGGAACTAGCGGGACCAGATACGCAGTATTTT; CDR3aa: CSVGELAGPDTQYF
d_gene: TRBD1; abundance: many; j_gene: TRBJ2-5; v_gene: TRBV19; CDR3nt: TGTGCCAGTAGTATACAGGGGGCTCAAGAGACCCAGTACTTC; CDR3aa: CASSIQGAQETQYF
d_gene: TRBD1; abundance: many; j_gene: TRBJ2-3; v_gene: TRBV7-3; CDR3nt: TGTGCCAGCAGCTCTCTGACAGGGGGCAAAGATACGCAGTATTTT; CDR3aa: CASSSLTGGKDTQYF
d_gene: TRBD1; abundance: many; j_gene: TRBJ2-6; v_gene: TRBV5-1; CDR3nt: TGCGCCAGCAGCTTGGGGGGGACAGTTTCTGGGGCCAACGTCCTGACTTTC; CDR3aa: CASSLGGTVSGANVLTF
d_gene: -; abundance: many; j_gene: TRBJ2-1; v_gene: TRBV5-1; CDR3nt: TGCGCCAGCAGCCTGCAGACGGCAGACAATGAGCAGTTCTTC; CDR3aa: CASSLQTADNEQFF
d_gene: -; abundance: many; j_gene: TRBJ1-3; v_gene: TRBV15; CDR3nt: TGTGCCACCAGCCTAGTCGGGGGGGAAGGAAACACCATATATTTT; CDR3aa: CATSLVGGEGNTIYF